The 8 T cell receptor beta chains presented below share a single source sample, sequenced in a study of Graves' ophthalmopathy and Graves' hyperthyroidism (dated by TCRdb to 2017 to 2018). Sequencing used an Illumina HiSeq 2000. For repertoire sequencing, the TCR beta CDR3 regions were amplified from RNA transcripts. HTBI primers and the Qiagen OneStep RT-PCR kit were used in a first-round RT-PCR, which was followed by a second-round multiplex PCR, size selection and purification. The raw public data were reprocessed by TCRdb itself: fastp quality trimming at Q25, MiXCR clonotype calling, in-frame beta chains only. Every entry covers one CDR3 protein and lists the most common genes and DNA from its rows. The sample table records 900,000 to 1,200,000 distinct CDR3 sequences; about two fifths of these occur just once. The leading ten clones occupy around 10% of the sample. Material for sequencing was peripheral blood or thyroid tissue (not recorded which). These receptor sequences come from an adult man with Graves' hyperthyroidism.

In its sample, this clonotype was seen many times. The CDR3 here is CASSSSGQGAYGYTF. The CDR3 coding sequence is TGTGCCAGCAGTTCCTCAGGGCAGGGTGCCTATGGCTACACCTTC. The chain combines TRBV12-3 or TRBV12-4 with TRBJ1-2, with D possibly TRBD1 on 5 matching bases. V was shortened by 4 bases and J by 4 bases, with 16 bases between the two germline ends. CDR3 length: 15 residues.

The chain has TRBV5-1 and TRBJ1-5; D is perhaps TRBD1 (6 bases). The V and J ends lost 2 bases and 6 bases respectively, with 15 bases between them. CDR3 length: 15 amino acids. Germline-derived CDR1 and CDR2 are SGHRS and YFSETQ. DNA for the CDR3: TGCGCCAGCAGCTTAGTCCCGGGGGCTGGTCAGCCCCAGCATTTT. It codes for CASSLVPGAGQPQHF.

The chain joins TRBV29-1 to TRBJ1-2, with D maybe TRBD1 (6 bases). The V gene's germline CDR1 is SQVTM and CDR2 ANQGSEA. The CDR3 has 13 amino acids. V gave up 6 bases and J gave up 0 bases, with 11 bases separating them. The CDR3 bases are TGCAGCGTGCGGGGGCATGCTAACTATGGCTACACCTTC. This codes for CSVRGHANYGYTF.

This clonotype was observed many times. The chain carries TRBV15 and TRBJ2-5; tentative D call: TRBD2 (6 bases). This CDR3 contains 16 residues. CDR1 is LNHNV and CDR2 is YYDKDF in the germline V gene (reference sequence). V was trimmed by 1 base and J by 7 bases, leaving 19 bases between them. The chain's CDR3 is CATSRVLGGPEGTQYF. CDR3 DNA sequence: TGTGCCACCAGCAGAGTTTTGGGAGGACCGGAGGGGACCCAGTACTTC.

To note about this clonotype: The junction and the germline gene differ at one end; a read error may be behind it. CDR3 DNA sequence: TGTACCAGCAGATCGGGACCGAATCAGCCCCAGCATTTT. Protein: CTSRSGPNQPQHF. The chain joins TRBV2 to TRBJ1-5; the D gene is possibly TRBD1 (5 bases). The CDR3 is made up of 13 amino acids. Germline V lookup: CDR1 SNHLY, CDR2 FYNNEI.

This clonotype was observed at least ten times. This chain uses TRBV30 with TRBJ1-2; possibly TRBD1 for D (5 bases). This CDR3 spans 13 amino acids. V gave up 4 bases and J gave up 2 bases, with 11 bases separating them. Germline lookup yields CDR1 GTSNPN and CDR2 SVGIG (reference sequence). CDR3 loop: CAWTGTENYGYTF. The DNA of the CDR3 is TGTGCCTGGACCGGGACGGAGAACTATGGCTACACCTTC.

This clonotype showed up many times. The V and J genes are TRBV9 and TRBJ2-5; 10 bases fit TRBD2. J was trimmed by 1 base and V by 0 bases; bases with no gene match: 6. Germline CDR1 SGDLS, CDR2 YYNGEE. There are 17 residues in the CDR3. Here the CDR3 DNA reads TGTGCCAGCAGCGTAGGAGAGACTAGCGGGCCCCAAGAGACCCAGTACTTC. It codes for CASSVGETSGPQETQYF.

This clonotype was seen a few times. This chain connects TRBV9 to TRBJ1-3; D remains unclear. The CDR3 is 17 residues long. Trimming left V 0 bases short and J 1 base short, with 14 bases between. Germline values: CDR1 SGDLS, CDR2 YYNGEE. The chain's CDR3 is CASSVGRTAGSGNTIYF. In DNA, the CDR3 is TGTGCCAGCAGCGTAGGACGGACCGCGGGTTCTGGAAACACCATATATTTT.